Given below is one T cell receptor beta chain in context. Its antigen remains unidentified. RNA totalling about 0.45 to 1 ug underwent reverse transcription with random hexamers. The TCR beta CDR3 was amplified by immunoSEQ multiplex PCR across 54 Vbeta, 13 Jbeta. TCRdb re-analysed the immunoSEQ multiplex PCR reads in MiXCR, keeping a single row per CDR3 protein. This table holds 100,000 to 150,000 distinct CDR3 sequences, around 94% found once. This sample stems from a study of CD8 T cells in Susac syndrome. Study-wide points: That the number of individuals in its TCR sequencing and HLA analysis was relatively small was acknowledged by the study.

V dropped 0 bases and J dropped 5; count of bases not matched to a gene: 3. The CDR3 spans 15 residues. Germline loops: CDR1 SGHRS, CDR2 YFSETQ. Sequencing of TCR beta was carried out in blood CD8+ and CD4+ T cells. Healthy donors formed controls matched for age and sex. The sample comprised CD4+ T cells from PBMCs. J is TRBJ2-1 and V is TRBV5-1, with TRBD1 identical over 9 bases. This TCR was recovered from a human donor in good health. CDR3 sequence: CASSLAGQGNNEQFF. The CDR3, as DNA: TGCGCCAGCAGCTTGGCGGGACAGGGAAACAATGAGCAGTTCTTC.